These 30 T cell receptor beta chains were sequenced from one sample in a study of T cell repertoires in cytomegalovirus infection. For these TCRs, the target antigens are not known. From the reads, TCRdb called clonotypes with MiXCR, one entry per CDR3 protein. The sample lists hundreds of thousands of distinct CDR3 sequences; 29% were seen once. This specimen was cultured PBMCs, taken from culture after CMV antigen stimulation. The receptors originated from a human donor in good health (CMV status not recorded). Some clones in this sample may be carry-over from other donors' samples.

This rearrangement joins TRBV19 to TRBJ1-5, with 11 bases fitting TRBD1. In germline, CDR1 is LNHDA, CDR2 SQIVND (reference sequence). V gave up 10 bases and J gave up 5 bases; unmatched junction bases: 10. The CDR3 runs to 15 residues. In DNA, the CDR3 is TGTGCCACCCAGCAGGACAGGGGGCTGTATCAGCCCCAGCATTTT. Translation: CATQQDRGLYQPQHF.

This sequence joins TRBV11-2 and TRBJ2-5, with D perhaps matching TRBD2 (6 bases). The CDR3 loop spans 15 amino acids. V was pared by 8 bases and J by 2 bases, with 18 bases between. CDR1 is SGHAT, CDR2 FQNNGV, per germline. The CDR3 DNA follows: TGTGCCAGCGTTCAAGGAGGGAGAGGGCAAGAGACCCAGTACTTC. It codes for CASVQGGRGQETQYF.

The V gene is TRBV12-5, the J gene TRBJ1-1; D call uncertain. V was clipped by 0 bases and J by 3 bases, with 14 bases between them. The CDR3 contains 16 residues. Germline lookup yields CDR1 LGHNT and CDR2 FRNRAP. In DNA, the CDR3 is TGTGCTAGTGGTTTGGTAAGTAGGGATCTGGACACTGAAGCTTTCTTT. Translation gives CASGLVSRDLDTEAFF.

This clonotype has at least ten counts. V is TRBV9 and J is TRBJ2-3; 8 nucleotides align to TRBD2. V gave up 4 bases and J gave up 5 bases; unmatched junction bases: 6. The length of the CDR3 is 14 residues. Per the germline V gene, CDR1 is SGDLS and CDR2 is YYNGEE. This CDR3 is CASSPRLAKDTQYF. CDR3 bases: TGTGCCAGCAGCCCCCGACTAGCGAAAGATACGCAGTATTTT.

The chain is built from TRBV7-9 and TRBJ2-1, with D perhaps being TRBD1 or TRBD2 (5 bases each). Trimming removed 0 bases from V and 10 bases from J, with 10 bases in between. The length of the CDR3 is 13 residues. In germline, CDR1 is SEHNR, CDR2 FQNEAQ (reference sequence). The CDR3 protein is CASSLAGDGEQFF. The CDR3 nucleotides read TGTGCCAGCAGCTTAGCGGGGGATGGCGAGCAGTTCTTC.

The CDR3: CASSGRTVSNEQFF. CDR3 coding DNA: TGTGCCAGCAGCGGTAGGACAGTTTCCAATGAGCAGTTCTTC. The V and J genes are TRBV7-2 and TRBJ2-1; D possibly corresponds to TRBD1 (6 bases). The CDR3 has 14 amino acids. V lost 5 bases and J lost 6, with 14 bases in between. Germline CDR1 reads SGHTA; CDR2 reads FQGNSA.

This clonotype is a singleton in its sample. The rearrangement joins TRBV29-1 to TRBJ2-2; 8 bases match TRBD2. Trimming at V came to 3 bases and at J to 8 bases, leaving 5 bases not matched to a gene. Germline assignment: CDR1 SQVTM and CDR2 ANQGSEA. The CDR3 has 13 amino acids. The CDR3 region has the DNA TGCAGCGTTGACCGGGGGGGCTCGGGGGAGCTGTTTTTT. Residues: CSVDRGGSGELFF.

The J gene is TRBJ2-1, the V gene TRBV20-1; 14 bases are a match to TRBD2. The V segment lost 1 base and the J segment 3 bases; nucleotides outside the gene matches: 2. The CDR3 has 16 amino acids. Germline V gene lookup returns CDR1 DFQATT and CDR2 SNEGSKA (reference sequence). CDR3 amino acids: CSARGGLAGDYNEQFF. CDR3 DNA: TGCAGTGCTAGAGGGGGACTAGCGGGAGACTACAATGAGCAGTTCTTC.

The chain joins TRBV5-4 to TRBJ2-5, with D perhaps TRBD2 (6 bases). The germline CDR1 and CDR2 sequences are SGHNT and YYREEE (reference sequence). There are 15 residues in the CDR3. Trimming cost V 0 bases and J 5 bases, with 14 bases left between them. The CDR3 is CASSLAELAFETQYF. The CDR3 DNA sequence: TGTGCCAGCAGCTTGGCCGAACTAGCCTTCGAGACCCAGTACTTC.

The CDR3 region has the DNA TGTGCCAGCAGCTTCTACTCCGGGACTAGTGGGGAGACCCAGTACTTC. Its protein is CASSFYSGTSGETQYF. The chain links TRBV5-4 to TRBJ2-5; 8 bases align to TRBD2. V shed 2 bases and J 5 bases; nucleotides not matched to a gene: 11. The CDR3 has 16 amino acids. Germline V gene data show CDR1 as SGHNT and CDR2 as YYREEE (reference sequence).

Here the CDR3 DNA reads TGTGCCAGCAGTGAAGGCCTAGCCGCAGATACGCAGTATTTT. It encodes CASSEGLAADTQYF. J is TRBJ2-3 and V is TRBV2; perhaps TRBD2 as D (5 bases). CDR1 is SNHLY, CDR2 FYNNEI, per germline. The CDR3 covers 14 residues. Trimming removed 1 base at V and 4 bases at J, with 9 bases between.

The rearrangement joins TRBV11-3 to TRBJ2-1; unclear D gene. Germline V gives CDR1 SGHNT, CDR2 YENEEA. CDR3 size: 14 residues. V was pared by 1 base and J by 7 bases, with 11 bases between. For the CDR3, the DNA is TGTGCCAGCAGCTTAGTGGGCAGTTGGAATGAGCAGTTCTTC. Protein product: CASSLVGSWNEQFF.

This clonotype was seen a handful of times. The V gene is TRBV24-1, the J gene TRBJ2-1, with D perhaps matching TRBD1 or TRBD2 (5 bases each). V was pared by 3 bases and J by 6 bases, with 14 bases between. Germline-derived CDR1 and CDR2 are KGHDR and SFDVKD. The CDR3 totals 15 residues. In DNA, the CDR3 is TGTGCCACCAGTGATATAGTCGGGGCTCGCAATGAGCAGTTCTTC. This encodes CATSDIVGARNEQFF.

This clonotype was observed many times. The chain joins TRBV7-8 to TRBJ1-6, with no clear D. The V gene's germline CDR1 is SGHVS and CDR2 FQNEAQ. The ends were cut back, 0 bases at V and 0 bases at J, with 6 bases in the middle. The CDR3 runs 16 residues. The CDR3 region is CASSLAPISYNSPLHF. CDR3 bases: TGTGCCAGCAGCTTAGCGCCGATCTCCTATAATTCACCCCTCCACTTT.

V gene TRBV9 combines with J gene TRBJ2-2; TRBD2 agrees at 7 bases. The CDR3 spans 15 residues. CDR1 is SGDLS, CDR2 YYNGEE, per germline. V lost 4 bases, J lost 3 bases, and 6 bases stayed unmatched. CDR3 nucleotides: TGTGCCAGCAGCAAGATGGGGGGGGACACCGGGGAGCTGTTTTTT. Its protein is CASSKMGGDTGELFF.

This chain connects TRBV28 to TRBJ2-7; TRBD2 matches 10 bases. Germline CDR1 and CDR2: MDHEN and SYDVKM. V dropped 4 bases and J dropped 0; count of bases not matched to a gene: 6. This CDR3 is 16 amino acids long. CDR3 residues: CASSSRLAGTSYEQYF. CDR3 in DNA: TGTGCCAGCAGTTCCAGACTAGCGGGTACCTCCTACGAGCAGTACTTC.

This clonotype was seen a few times. This chain uses TRBV28 with TRBJ1-5; D is unclear. Trimming took off 3 bases at V and 3 bases at J, with 12 bases between the two ends. The CDR3 extends over 15 amino acids. From germline, CDR1 is MDHEN and CDR2 SYDVKM. DNA of the CDR3: TGTGCCAGCAGTTTCAGCCTACCAATCAATCAGCCCCAGCATTTT. Protein: CASSFSLPINQPQHF.

In its sample, this clonotype was seen a few times. The V and J genes are TRBV18 and TRBJ1-6; 8 positions agree with TRBD1. Trimming at V came to 1 base and at J to 5 bases, leaving 4 bases not matched to a gene. Germline V CDR1 and CDR2: KGHSH, LQKENI. This CDR3 is built from 16 residues. The CDR3 DNA follows: TGTGCCAGCTCACCACGACAGGGGTCAAATAATTCACCCCTCCACTTT. As protein: CASSPRQGSNNSPLHF.

This clonotype was counted only a few times. This chain joins TRBV6-5 and TRBJ1-2, with D tentatively TRBD1 (6 bases). The CDR3 runs 16 residues. Germline-derived CDR1 and CDR2 are MNHEY and SVGAGI. Trimming removed 6 bases from V and 4 bases from J, with 21 bases in between. This CDR3 reads CASSPRDTVKGYGYTF. In nucleotides, the CDR3 is TGTGCCAGCAGCCCCCGGGACACCGTGAAGGGCTATGGCTACACCTTC.

The chain recombines TRBV2 with TRBJ2-7; D might be TRBD2 (5 bases). Germline lookup yields CDR1 SNHLY and CDR2 FYNNEI. The CDR3 consists of 14 residues. With 1 base removed from V and 3 bases from J, the gap between germline ends came to 10 bases. The DNA for the CDR3 is TGTGCCAGCAGTGAAGGGGGTGAGGGCTACGAGCAGTACTTC. Residues: CASSEGGEGYEQYF.

This clonotype has only a few counts. The chain joins TRBV6-1 to TRBJ2-7; 7 bases line up with TRBD1. The CDR3 runs to 14 residues. V gave up 7 bases and J gave up 0 bases; unmatched junction bases: 6. Germline-derived CDR1 and CDR2 are MNHNS and SASEGT. The DNA for the CDR3 is TGTGCCAGCAAATTACAGGGGAGCTCCTACGAGCAGTACTTC. This encodes CASKLQGSSYEQYF.

This clonotype has more than one count but fewer than ten. The J gene is TRBJ2-7, the V gene TRBV7-9, with 8 positions matching TRBD1. The CDR3 is 16 residues long. The V gene end was trimmed by 4 bases and the J gene end by 3 bases; junction bases not matched to a gene: 11. CDR1 is SEHNR and CDR2 is FQNEAQ in the germline V gene (reference sequence). Written as DNA, the CDR3 is TGTGCCAGCAGCTCAAAGAGGGGACAGGAACACTACGAGCAGTACTTC. This codes for CASSSKRGQEHYEQYF.

This clonotype showed up just a few times. The rearrangement joins TRBV27 to TRBJ2-7; D is possibly TRBD2 (6 bases). CDR3 length: 14 amino acids. The V end lost 0 bases, the J end lost 6 bases, and 12 bases lay between the germline ends. The germline V gene encodes CDR1 MNHEY and CDR2 SMNVEV (reference sequence). The CDR3 spells CASSLSPLGGEQYF. The CDR3 nucleotides are TGTGCCAGCAGTTTATCCCCCCTCGGGGGCGAGCAGTACTTC.

This rearrangement joins TRBV5-5 to TRBJ1-2, with D possibly matching TRBD1 (5 bases). Germline CDR1 reads SGHKS; CDR2 reads YYEKEE (reference sequence). The CDR3 contains 14 residues. Trimming took off 4 bases at V and 3 bases at J, with 13 bases between the two ends. CDR3: CASSRVGTDYGYTF. DNA of the CDR3: TGTGCCAGCAGCAGGGTTGGGACTGACTATGGCTACACCTTC.

This clonotype has just a few counts. The V and J genes are TRBV12-5 and TRBJ1-1, with 8 bases identical to TRBD1. CDR1 and CDR2 from the germline V gene are LGHNT and FRNRAP. The CDR3 totals 14 residues. With V trimmed by 6 bases and J by 2 bases, 5 bases remained unmatched. The CDR3 DNA reads TGTGCTAGTGGGGTAACAGGGGGAAACACTGAAGCTTTCTTT. It is translated as CASGVTGGNTEAFF.

The rearrangement uses TRBV12-3 or TRBV12-4 and TRBJ2-3; 10 nucleotides line up with TRBD2. Trimming cost V 7 bases and J 3 bases; bases outside gene matches: 7. The CDR3 covers 15 residues. The CDR3 sequence: CASMTAGGITDTQYF. The CDR3, as DNA: TGTGCCAGCATGACAGCGGGAGGGATAACAGATACGCAGTATTTT.

The genes are TRBV7-2 and TRBJ1-6; D may be TRBD1 (6 bases). V was trimmed by 5 bases and J by 6 bases, leaving 14 bases between them. The CDR3 is made up of 15 amino acids. Looked up from germline, CDR1 is SGHTA and CDR2 is FQGNSA. In nucleotides, the CDR3 is TGTGCCAGCAGCGGTACCGCAGGGGTTAATTCACCCCTCCACTTT. Translated, it gives CASSGTAGVNSPLHF.

V gene TRBV28 combines with J gene TRBJ1-5, with unresolved D. Trimming took 5 bases from V and 4 from J, leaving 9 bases between them. CDR3 length equals 13 residues. CDR1 is MDHEN and CDR2 is SYDVKM in the germline V gene. In DNA form, the CDR3 reads TGTGCCAGCAGTATACGGGTAAATCAGCCCCAGCATTTT. Protein: CASSIRVNQPQHF.

The chain recombines TRBV19 with TRBJ1-1; the D gene is possibly TRBD1 (5 bases). Germline values: CDR1 LNHDA, CDR2 SQIVND (reference sequence). CDR3 length: 15 residues. Deletions cut 5 bases from V and 0 bases from J, with 13 bases between. The CDR3 here is CASSVRDFMNTEAFF. CDR3 nucleotides: TGTGCCAGTAGTGTCCGGGACTTTATGAACACTGAAGCTTTCTTT.

This clonotype has just a few counts. The gene calls are TRBV28 and TRBJ2-7; the D call may be TRBD1 or TRBD2 (5 bases each). The CDR3 is made up of 14 amino acids. Per germline, CDR1 MDHEN and CDR2 SYDVKM. V lost 1 base and J 5 bases, leaving 12 bases between the germline ends. CDR3 residues: CASSLSGTLNEQYF. The CDR3 nucleotides read TGTGCCAGCAGTTTATCCGGGACCTTGAACGAGCAGTACTTC.